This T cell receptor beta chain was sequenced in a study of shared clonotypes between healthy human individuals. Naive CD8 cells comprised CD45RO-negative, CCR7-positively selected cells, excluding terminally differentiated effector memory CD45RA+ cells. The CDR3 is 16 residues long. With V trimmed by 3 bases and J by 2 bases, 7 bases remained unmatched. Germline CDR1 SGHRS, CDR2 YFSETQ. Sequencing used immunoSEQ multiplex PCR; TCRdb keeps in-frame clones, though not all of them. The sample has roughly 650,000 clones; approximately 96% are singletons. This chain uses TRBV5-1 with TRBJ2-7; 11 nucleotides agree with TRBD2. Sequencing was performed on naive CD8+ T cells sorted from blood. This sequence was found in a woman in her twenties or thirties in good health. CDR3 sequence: CASSWTTSGSPYEQYF. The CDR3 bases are TGCGCCAGCAGCTGGACCACTAGCGGGAGTCCCTACGAGCAGTACTTC.